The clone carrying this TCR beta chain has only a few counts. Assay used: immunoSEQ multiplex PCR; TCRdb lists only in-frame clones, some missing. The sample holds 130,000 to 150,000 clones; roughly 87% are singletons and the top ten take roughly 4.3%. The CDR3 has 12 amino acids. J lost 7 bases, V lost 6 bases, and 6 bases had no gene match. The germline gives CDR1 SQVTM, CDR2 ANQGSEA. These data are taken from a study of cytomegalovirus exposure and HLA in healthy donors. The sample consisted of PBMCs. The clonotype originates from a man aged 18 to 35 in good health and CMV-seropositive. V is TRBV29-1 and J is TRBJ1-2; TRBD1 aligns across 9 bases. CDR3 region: CSVPGTGLGYTF. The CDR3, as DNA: TGCAGCGTCCCCGGGACAGGGCTTGGCTACACCTTC.